This T cell receptor (beta chain) was captured by sequencing in a study of patients and donors after allogeneic stem cell transplantation. TCRdb redid the calling of the RT-PCR reads with MiXCR, one entry per CDR3 protein. The repertoire holds around 200,000 distinct CDR3 sequences, with around 40% as singletons. Between the trimmed V and J ends, which lost 4 bases and 7 bases, there was a span of 16 bases. Germline CDR1 DFQATT, CDR2 SNEGSKA (reference sequence). The CDR3 has 14 residues. The chain joins TRBV20-1 to TRBJ2-2; D unresolved. The sequence was obtained from a human donor who was either an allogeneic HSCT recipient or a stem cell or donor lymphocyte infusion donor (not recorded which). It is not recorded whose cells these are; they may come from a transplant donor. The sequenced sample was blood, either unsorted or a sorted T cell fraction (not recorded which). This chain's CDR3 is CSATRATYGGELFF. DNA for the CDR3: TGCAGTGCTACACGGGCTACCTACGGCGGGGAGCTGTTTTTT.